This entry lists 8 T cell receptor beta chains sequenced from one sample in a study of cytomegalovirus exposure and HLA in healthy donors (dated by TCRdb to the late 2010s). Receptor libraries were prepared by the immunoSEQ multiplex PCR assay. For the multiplex PCR, a mixture combining 60 forward primers for TCR Vbeta segments and 13 reverse primers for TCR Jbeta segments was used. Imported from immuneACCESS, the table was reduced by TCRdb to in-frame sequences with V and J called. These copies leave out some clones; in studies compared against another copy, an unresolved V gene accounts for under half, and the cause of the remainder is not known. In this sample the table shows 200,000 to 250,000 clones, more than 75% of which occur a single time. Of the sample, about 1.2% falls within the top ten clones. The sequenced sample was PBMCs. These receptor sequences come from a human donor in good health.

The rearrangement joins TRBV4-2 to TRBJ1-6; 10 bases map to TRBD1. Unmatched junction bases numbered 4, after V lost 5 bases and J lost 9 bases. The CDR3 loop spans 14 amino acids. The germline V gene has CDR1 LGHNA and CDR2 YNFKEQ. CDR3 protein: CASSSGTGASPLHF. CDR3 coding DNA: TGTGCCAGCAGCTCCGGGACAGGGGCTTCACCCCTCCACTTT.

The chain couples TRBV6-1 to TRBJ1-2; D is unclear. Germline V gene sequence: CDR1 MNHNS, CDR2 SASEGT. V was pared by 4 bases and J by 5 bases, with 14 bases between. CDR3 length: 14 amino acids. The DNA for the CDR3 is TGTGCCAGCAGTGGGGCATTCCGCAAATATGGCTACACCTTC. Protein product: CASSGAFRKYGYTF.

This clone was recorded once. V usage is TRBV7-8 and J usage is TRBJ2-1; TRBD2 agrees at 12 bases. The V gene's germline CDR1 is SGHVS and CDR2 FQNEAQ. Losses at the gene ends were 5 bases for V and 8 bases for J; bases not matched to a gene: 16. This CDR3 comprises 18 residues. The CDR3 DNA reads as TGTGCCAGCAGCCTGGAAAGACTAGCGGGAGTGGGTGGGGATGAGCAGTTCTTC. It yields the protein CASSLERLAGVGGDEQFF.

This chain connects TRBV28 to TRBJ1-5; D is undetermined. V shed 6 bases and J shed 0 bases, with 9 bases lying between them. Germline V CDR1 and CDR2: MDHEN, SYDVKM. This CDR3 has 14 amino acids. CDR3 residues: CASSPIYSNQPQHF. CDR3 sequence (DNA): TGTGCCAGCAGCCCGATCTATAGCAATCAGCCCCAGCATTTT.

The rearrangement joins TRBV2 to TRBJ2-7, with D perhaps TRBD1 (5 bases). The germline V gene encodes CDR1 SNHLY and CDR2 FYNNEI. The ends were cut back, 6 bases at V and 4 bases at J, with 10 bases in the middle. This CDR3 is built from 12 residues. Here the CDR3 DNA reads TGTGCCAGCAGGGTGACAGTTTACGAGCAGTACTTC. It encodes CASRVTVYEQYF.

This clone has more than one count but fewer than ten. The rearrangement joins TRBV6-6 to TRBJ2-1; TRBD1 matches at 7 bases. The CDR3 spans 15 residues. The V gene's germline CDR1 is MNHNY and CDR2 SVGAGI (reference sequence). Trimming took 4 bases from V and 7 from J; bases not matched to a gene: 10. The CDR3 loop reads CASSSDRERRNEQFF. CDR3 DNA sequence: TGTGCCAGCAGTTCCGACAGGGAGCGTAGGAATGAGCAGTTCTTC.

This chain joins TRBV10-3 and TRBJ2-3; perhaps TRBD2 as D (6 bases). The CDR3 totals 15 residues. Germline lookup yields CDR1 ENHRY and CDR2 SYGVKD. Trimming took off 6 bases at V and 1 base at J, with 14 bases between the two ends. CDR3 sequence (DNA): TGTGCCATCAGGTCGGGGGAGAGTGGCACAGATACGCAGTATTTT. As protein: CAIRSGESGTDTQYF.

The chain employs TRBV7-8 and TRBJ1-2; 7 bases line up with TRBD1. In germline, CDR1 is SGHVS, CDR2 FQNEAQ. The ends lost 5 bases at V and 2 bases at J; junction bases unmatched: 2. The CDR3 loop spans 13 amino acids. In DNA, the CDR3 is TGTGCCAGCAGCGTGGGACAGAACTATGGCTACACCTTC. Translating it yields CASSVGQNYGYTF.